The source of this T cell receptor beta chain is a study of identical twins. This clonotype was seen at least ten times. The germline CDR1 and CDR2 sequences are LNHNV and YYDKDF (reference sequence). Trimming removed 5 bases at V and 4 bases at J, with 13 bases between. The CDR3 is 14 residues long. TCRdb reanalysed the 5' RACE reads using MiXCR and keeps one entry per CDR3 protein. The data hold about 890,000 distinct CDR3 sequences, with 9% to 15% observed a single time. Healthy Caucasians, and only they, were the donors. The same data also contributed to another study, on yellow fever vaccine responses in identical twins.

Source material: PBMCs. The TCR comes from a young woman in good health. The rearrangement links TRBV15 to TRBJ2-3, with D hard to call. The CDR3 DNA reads TGTGCCACCAGCTCCAGACCTGTCGCAGATACGCAGTATTTT. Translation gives CATSSRPVADTQYF.